Each of the 23 T cell receptor beta chains below was sequenced from the same sample in a study of cytomegalovirus exposure and HLA in healthy donors (dated by TCRdb to between 2016 and 2019). The receptor library was made with the immunoSEQ multiplex PCR assay. A mixture of 60 forward primers for TCR Vbeta segments and 13 reverse primers for TCR Jbeta segments was used in the multiplex PCR. TCRdb took this table from immuneACCESS and kept in-frame rearrangements with V and J called. Such tables lack part of the clones; where checked against another copy, unresolved V genes explain under half of the gap, and the rest is unexplained. The sample profile shows fewer than 200,000 clones; over 65% of them were found once. In total, the top ten clones hold 0.6% to 0.95% of the sample. What was sequenced was PBMCs. The receptors come from a female donor in good health and CMV-seronegative.

The chain couples TRBV18 to TRBJ2-6; no clear D. Germline V gene data show CDR1 as KGHSH and CDR2 as LQKENI. The CDR3 length is 15 residues. Trimming left V 2 bases short and J 1 base short, with 6 bases between. The CDR3 DNA sequence: TGTGCCAGCTCACCAGCCAGGTCTGGGGCCAACGTCCTGACTTTC. It is translated as CASSPARSGANVLTF.

This chain links TRBV5-1 with TRBJ2-1, with TRBD2 matching 7 bases. Germline CDR1 is SGHRS and CDR2 is YFSETQ. The V gene end was trimmed by 0 bases and the J gene end by 2 bases; junction bases not matched to a gene: 11. The CDR3 is 18 residues long. The CDR3 bases are TGCGCCAGCAGCTTGGAGTTTCTCGGAGCGGGGACCTACAATGAGCAGTTCTTC. The encoded protein is CASSLEFLGAGTYNEQFF. The whole variable domain, remainder taken from reference TRBV5-1 and TRBJ2-1, is KAGVTQTPRYLIKTRGQQVTLSCSPISGHRSVSWYQQTPGQGLQFLFEYFSETQRNKGNFPGRFSGRQFSNSRSEMNVSTLELGDSALYLCASSLEFLGAGTYNEQFFGPGTRLTVL.

The chain joins TRBV11-2 to TRBJ1-1; no definite D call. The CDR3 sequence is 13 residues long. Germline V gives CDR1 SGHAT, CDR2 FQNNGV. The V end was cut by 5 bases, the J end by 4 bases, with 11 bases between. The CDR3 reads CASSLYRSTEAFF. The CDR3 nucleotides are TGTGCCAGCAGCCTATATCGTTCCACTGAAGCTTTCTTT.

The chain has TRBV6-1 and TRBJ2-3; 8 bases line up with TRBD1. The V gene end was trimmed by 6 bases and the J gene end by 4 bases; junction bases not matched to a gene: 9. Germline-derived CDR1 and CDR2 are MNHNS and SASEGT. CDR3 size: 15 residues. The CDR3 sequence is CASSDEDRASDTQYF. CDR3 DNA sequence: TGTGCCAGCAGCGATGAGGACAGGGCCTCAGATACGCAGTATTTT.

This clone was recorded only once. V gene TRBV25-1 combines with J gene TRBJ1-2, with TRBD1 identical over 9 bases. The V gene's germline CDR1 is MGHDK and CDR2 SYGVNS. This CDR3 is 13 amino acids long. The CDR3 DNA reads as TGTGCGAGCTCGTGGGGACAGGGCTATGGCTACACCTTC. It encodes CASSWGQGYGYTF.

The V call is TRBV7-6, the J call TRBJ2-3; TRBD2 matches at 9 bases. V dropped 5 bases and J dropped 2; count of bases not matched to a gene: 11. The CDR3 covers 17 residues. In germline, CDR1 is SGHVS, CDR2 FNYEAQ. The CDR3 bases are TGTGCCAGCAGCCCAGGCCTAGCGGGACAATTCACAGATACGCAGTATTTT. Translated, it gives CASSPGLAGQFTDTQYF. Looking up the rest from reference TRBV7-6 and TRBJ2-3 gives the full variable domain: GAGVSQSPRYKVTKRGQDVALRCDPISGHVSLYWYRQALGQGPEFLTYFNYEAQQDKSGLPNDRFSAERPEGSISTLTIQRTEQRDSAMYRCASSPGLAGQFTDTQYFGPGTRLTVL.

CDR3 region: CASSSEGGEQYF. The CDR3 coding sequence is TGTGCCAGCAGCTCAGAAGGCGGGGAGCAGTACTTC. The V gene is TRBV7-9, the J gene TRBJ2-7, with D maybe TRBD2 (5 bases). CDR1 and CDR2 (germline): SEHNR, FQNEAQ (reference sequence). V lost 4 bases and J 7 bases, leaving 11 bases between the germline ends. This CDR3 region has 12 residues.

This chain links TRBV10-3 with TRBJ2-7; 8 bases match TRBD1. After removal of 2 bases from V and 6 bases from J, the junction contained 3 bases not matched to a gene. The CDR3 spans 13 residues. Germline assignment: CDR1 ENHRY and CDR2 SYGVKD. CDR3 amino acids: CAISETGGSEQYF. The CDR3 coding sequence is TGTGCCATCAGTGAGACAGGGGGGTCCGAGCAGTACTTC.

This clone was detected a few times. The chain is built from TRBV7-7 and TRBJ2-2; tentatively, D is TRBD1 (5 bases). V lost 5 bases to trimming and J lost 0 bases, with 10 bases between them. Germline CDR1 SSHAT, CDR2 FNYEAQ (reference sequence). The CDR3 contains 15 residues. The CDR3 sequence is CASSTGNANTGELFF. The DNA for the CDR3 is TGTGCCAGCAGCACAGGAAACGCGAACACCGGGGAGCTGTTTTTT.

The chain is built from TRBV30 and TRBJ2-3; the D gene is possibly TRBD1 (5 bases). The V and J ends lost 2 bases and 8 bases respectively, with 11 bases between them. This CDR3 comprises 12 residues. CDR1 and CDR2 from the germline V gene are GTSNPN and SVGIG (reference sequence). This chain's CDR3 is CAWSWGSGTQYF. The DNA for the CDR3 is TGTGCCTGGAGTTGGGGCTCAGGTACGCAGTATTTT.

This clone showed up just a few times. The rearrangement uses TRBV6-1 and TRBJ2-2, with 8 bases matching TRBD2. Germline-derived CDR1 and CDR2 are MNHNS and SASEGT. The trim removed 7 bases at V and 5 bases at J, leaving 9 bases unmatched. This CDR3 comprises 15 residues. The CDR3 spells CASKLPGGLTGELFF. As DNA, the CDR3 is TGTGCCAGCAAGTTGCCGGGAGGGCTGACCGGGGAGCTGTTTTTT.

The V call is TRBV7-2, the J call TRBJ2-7; tentatively, D is TRBD1 (6 bases). Trimming cost V 4 bases and J 6 bases, with 22 bases left between them. Germline CDR1 SGHTA, CDR2 FQGNSA. The CDR3 has 16 residues. The chain's CDR3 is CASSSHPGTGRGEQYF. CDR3 bases: TGTGCCAGCAGCTCCCACCCCGGCACAGGGCGCGGCGAGCAGTACTTC.

V gene TRBV4-1 combines with J gene TRBJ1-4; 7 bases align to TRBD1. This CDR3 has 15 residues. CDR1 and CDR2 from the germline V gene are MGHRA and YSYEKL. Trimming took 3 bases from V and 3 from J; bases not matched to a gene: 4. The CDR3 loop is CASSQEGQPNEKLFF. The CDR3 DNA sequence: TGCGCCAGCAGCCAGGAGGGACAGCCTAATGAAAAACTGTTTTTT.

This chain joins TRBV6-5 and TRBJ2-2, with D unresolved. Trimming shortened V by 6 bases and J by 6 bases, and 5 bases separated the two germline ends. CDR1 and CDR2 from the germline V gene are MNHEY and SVGAGI. This CDR3 comprises 11 residues. CDR3 protein: CASRAPGELFF. The CDR3 DNA sequence: TGTGCCAGCAGGGCCCCCGGGGAGCTGTTTTTT.

The rearrangement joins TRBV19 to TRBJ1-1; D unresolved. Trimming removed 0 bases from V and 8 bases from J, with 13 bases in between. The CDR3 is 14 residues long. Per the germline V gene, CDR1 is LNHDA and CDR2 is SQIVND (reference sequence). CDR3 in amino acids: CASSIDLWRNEAFF. The CDR3 DNA reads TGTGCCAGTAGTATAGATCTATGGAGGAACGAAGCTTTCTTT.

The rearrangement links TRBV19 to TRBJ1-3; TRBD1 aligns across 7 bases. The CDR3 has 16 residues. The ends lost 7 bases at V and 0 bases at J; junction bases unmatched: 9. CDR1 is LNHDA and CDR2 is SQIVND in the germline V gene (reference sequence). CDR3 protein: CASTRQGPSSGNTIYF. Here the CDR3 DNA reads TGTGCCAGTACCCGACAGGGACCCAGCTCTGGAAACACCATATATTTT.

The genes are TRBV6-5 and TRBJ2-3; unclear D gene. V gave up 0 bases and J gave up 2 bases, with 9 bases separating them. CDR1 and CDR2 from the germline V gene are MNHEY and SVGAGI. The CDR3 sequence is 15 residues long. The CDR3 sequence is CASSYSRSYTDTQYF. The CDR3 DNA is TGTGCCAGCAGTTACTCCCGATCCTACACAGATACGCAGTATTTT.

The gene calls are TRBV11-2 and TRBJ2-2; tentative D call: TRBD2 (6 bases). The CDR3 runs 17 residues. Germline lookup yields CDR1 SGHAT and CDR2 FQNNGV. V was trimmed by 1 base and J by 5 bases, leaving 17 bases between them. The CDR3: CASSLVRTSGGTGELFF. The CDR3, as DNA: TGTGCCAGCAGCTTAGTGAGGACGTCTGGGGGGACCGGGGAGCTGTTTTTT. The full variable domain, with the rest looked up from reference TRBV11-2 and TRBJ2-2, is EAGVAQSPRYKIIEKRQSVAFWCNPISGHATLYWYQQILGQGPKLLIQFQNNGVVDDSQLPKDRFSAERLKGVDSTLKIQPAKLEDSAVYLCASSLVRTSGGTGELFFGEGSRLTVL.

The V gene is TRBV6-1, the J gene TRBJ1-2; 8 nucleotides agree with TRBD1. In germline, CDR1 is MNHNS, CDR2 SASEGT. Trimming at V came to 3 bases and at J to 1 base, leaving 7 bases not matched to a gene. The CDR3 is made up of 16 amino acids. The DNA for the CDR3 is TGTGCCAGCAGTGAGGCGGACAGGGCTGGTAACTATGGCTACACCTTC. Amino acid sequence: CASSEADRAGNYGYTF.

This clone appeared a few times. The CDR3 spells CASSLVRSGVETEKLFF. Here the CDR3 DNA reads TGTGCCAGCAGCTTAGTACGCTCAGGGGTCGAAACTGAAAAACTGTTTTTT. The chain links TRBV7-2 to TRBJ1-4, with D possibly matching TRBD1 (6 bases). Germline values: CDR1 SGHTA, CDR2 FQGNSA. The CDR3 runs 17 residues. The V and J ends lost 1 base and 7 bases respectively, with 19 bases between them.

The chain joins TRBV11-2 to TRBJ1-2; maybe TRBD1 (5 bases). The CDR3 is 15 amino acids. Looked up from germline, CDR1 is SGHAT and CDR2 is FQNNGV. V lost 7 bases and J lost 0, with 15 bases in between. The CDR3, as DNA: TGTGCCAGCACCGTACAGACAGTCGCTAACTATGGCTACACCTTC. Translating it yields CASTVQTVANYGYTF.

The chain combines TRBV7-6 with TRBJ2-7, with 11 bases that match TRBD1. Germline CDR1 is SGHVS and CDR2 is FNYEAQ. CDR3 length: 14 residues. Trimming cost V 5 bases and J 5 bases; bases outside gene matches: 5. CDR3 bases: TGTGCCAGCAGCCAGGACAGGGGGCGCGACGAGCAGTACTTC. Translated, it gives CASSQDRGRDEQYF.

This chain uses TRBV19 with TRBJ1-4; D remains ambiguous. The CDR3 loop spans 14 amino acids. CDR1 and CDR2 from the germline V gene are LNHDA and SQIVND (reference sequence). The V end was cut by 5 bases, the J end by 0 bases, with 7 bases between. CDR3 bases: TGTGCCAGTAGTGCAGTGACAACTAATGAAAAACTGTTTTTT. Translation gives CASSAVTTNEKLFF.